Included here is one TCR beta chain sequence, with context. The target antigen is unknown. This sample was taken from a study of identical twins. TCRdb re-called the 5' RACE reads through MiXCR, storing one row per CDR3 protein. The table lists 1.5 million to 2 million distinct CDR3 sequences, about 30% of them singletons. CDR3 size: 12 residues. Germline lookup yields CDR1 SGHTA and CDR2 FQGNSA. Deletions cut 5 bases from V and 3 bases from J, with 7 bases between. Findings and caveats of the study: Beta out-of-frame sequences showed weaker excess twin sharing. Invariant MAIT and iNKT cells may have partly biased zero-insertion analyses.

This TCR came from a newborn girl in good health. The chain has TRBV7-2 and TRBJ1-2; D remains ambiguous. Sequencing was carried out using cord blood. The CDR3 DNA follows: TGTGCCAGCAGCATACGCCACTATGGCTACACCTTC. Protein sequence: CASSIRHYGYTF.